A selection of T cell receptor beta chains follows, all from one sample in a study of blood T cell repertoires in COVID-19. Clones were read by immunoSEQ multiplex PCR, and TCRdb kept only the in-frame ones, dropping some. There are around 70,000 clones in the sample; about 82% occur only once, and 1.5% to 2% lies in the top ten. Material for sequencing was peripheral blood. These receptor sequences come from a woman aged 60-75 years with acute or convalescent COVID-19. Both conserved end residues are part of each CDR3. D genes are given only for firm matches. Clone sizes are given selectively: once, few, many, or a class where the clone is expanded.

cdr3_nt,cdr3_aa,clone_size,d_call,j_call,v_call
TGTGCCACGGGACAGGCCGGGTTGGGTGAAGCTTTCTTT,CATGQAGLGEAFF,.,TRBD1,TRBJ1-1,TRBV6-5
TGTGCCAGTAGTATAGCGCGGGGGCGGAGAGGCAATCAGCCCCAGCATTTT,CASSIARGRRGNQPQHF,.,.,TRBJ1-5,TRBV19
TGTGCCAGCAGTGAGGGATTGGGGGGAGATACGCAGTATTTT,CASSEGLGGDTQYF,.,.,TRBJ2-3,TRBV6-1
TGCGCCAGCAGCTCGGGAGCGGAAGGCTATGGCTACACCTTC,CASSSGAEGYGYTF,once,.,TRBJ1-2,TRBV5-1
TGTGCCAGCAGCCAAGAGGGCCGTACTGTCTACAATGAGCAGTTCTTC,CASSQEGRTVYNEQFF,.,.,TRBJ2-1,TRBV9
TGTGCCAGCGCCACAGGGACGAACACTGAAGCTTTCTTT,CASATGTNTEAFF,.,.,TRBJ1-1,TRBV18
TGTGCCAGCAGCTTGGCGGGATCCTACGAGCAGTACTTC,CASSLAGSYEQYF,few,.,TRBJ2-7,TRBV5-6
TGTGCCAGCAGCACCCGGGGGCGGGGGGGACTAGCGGGAGGGAGGTCCTACAATGAGCAGTTCTTC,CASSTRGRGGLAGGRSYNEQFF,.,TRBD2,TRBJ2-1,TRBV7-8
TGTGCCAGCAGTCTACAGGGTAGGGGTGAAGCTTTCTTT,CASSLQGRGEAFF,.,.,TRBJ1-1,TRBV12-3/TRBV12-4
TGTGCCACCAGCAGAGATCTATTGGGCAGAATAATGACTGAAGCTTTCTTT,CATSRDLLGRIMTEAFF,.,.,TRBJ1-1,TRBV15
TGTGCCAGCAGTGTCACCGGACAGGACTCCTATGGCTACACCTTC,CASSVTGQDSYGYTF,once,TRBD1,TRBJ1-2,TRBV28
TGTGCCAGCAGGTGGGGGGGGCGCAATCAGCCCCAGCATTTT,CASRWGGRNQPQHF,.,.,TRBJ1-5,TRBV28
TGTGCCAGCAGCCCTAAACTCCAAGAGACCCAGTACTTC,CASSPKLQETQYF,.,.,TRBJ2-5,TRBV5-4
TGTGCCAGCAGCTTTTTGGACACTCAAAGGGACACTGAAGCTTTCTTT,CASSFLDTQRDTEAFF,.,.,TRBJ1-1,TRBV5-8
TGCGCCAGCAGCTTTCGACTAGCGGGAAGCACAGATACGCAGTATTTT,CASSFRLAGSTDTQYF,.,TRBD2,TRBJ2-3,TRBV5-1
TGTGCCAGCAGTGAGCGGGGTAACTATGGCTACACCTTC,CASSERGNYGYTF,.,.,TRBJ1-2,TRBV2
TGTGCCAGCATAACCGCGGCGGCCTACAATGAGCAGTTCTTC,CASITAAAYNEQFF,.,.,TRBJ2-1,TRBV2
TGTGCCAGCAGCGAAGCGGGGGGGGTTACAGATACGCAGTATTTT,CASSEAGGVTDTQYF,.,TRBD2,TRBJ2-3,TRBV5-6
TGTGCCAGCAGTGGAGCAGGGGGACGCTATGGCTACACCTTC,CASSGAGGRYGYTF,.,TRBD1,TRBJ1-2,TRBV6-1
TGTGCCAGCAGTAAAGAGAGAAACCGGGACAGTAGCACAGATACGCAGTATTTT,CASSKERNRDSSTDTQYF,.,TRBD1,TRBJ2-3,TRBV6-1
TGTGCCAGCAGCGTATCAAAGGACAGCACACATGGCTACACCTTC,CASSVSKDSTHGYTF,.,.,TRBJ1-2,TRBV9
TGTGCCAGCACCTCCCCGCCTGGCGGAAAACTGTTTTTT,CASTSPPGGKLFF,.,.,TRBJ1-4,TRBV7-8
TGTGCCAGCAGAAAGCTACAGGAGAACACTGAAGCTTTCTTT,CASRKLQENTEAFF,few,.,TRBJ1-1,TRBV6-5
TGTGCCAGCAGCCAGGCTCTTAGGGGGCTCCTTAATTCACCCCTCCACTTT,CASSQALRGLLNSPLHF,few,TRBD1,TRBJ1-6,TRBV3-1/TRBV3-2